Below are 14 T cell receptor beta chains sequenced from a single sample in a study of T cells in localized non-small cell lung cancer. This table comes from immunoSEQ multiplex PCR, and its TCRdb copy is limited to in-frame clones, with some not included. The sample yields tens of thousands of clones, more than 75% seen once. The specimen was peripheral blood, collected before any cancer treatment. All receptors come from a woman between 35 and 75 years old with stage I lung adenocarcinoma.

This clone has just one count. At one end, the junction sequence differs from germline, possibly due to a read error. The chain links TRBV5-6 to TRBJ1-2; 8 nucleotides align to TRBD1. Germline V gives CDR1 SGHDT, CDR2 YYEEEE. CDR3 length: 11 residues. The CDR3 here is CASSSRGPSFF. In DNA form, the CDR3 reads TGTGCCAGCAGCTCCAGGGGGCCTTCTTTCTTC. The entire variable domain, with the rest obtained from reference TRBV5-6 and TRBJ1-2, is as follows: DAGVTQSPTHLIKTRGQQVTLRCSPKSGHDTVSWYQQALGQGPQFIFQYYEEEERQRGNFPDRFSGHQFPNYSSELNVNALLLGDSALYLCASSSRGPSFFGSGTRLTVV.

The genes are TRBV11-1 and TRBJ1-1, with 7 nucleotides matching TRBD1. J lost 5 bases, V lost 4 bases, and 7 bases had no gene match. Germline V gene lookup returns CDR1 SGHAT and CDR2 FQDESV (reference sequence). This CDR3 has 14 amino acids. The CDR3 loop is CASSYADRRTEAFF. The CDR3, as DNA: TGTGCCAGCAGCTACGCGGACAGGAGGACTGAAGCTTTCTTT.

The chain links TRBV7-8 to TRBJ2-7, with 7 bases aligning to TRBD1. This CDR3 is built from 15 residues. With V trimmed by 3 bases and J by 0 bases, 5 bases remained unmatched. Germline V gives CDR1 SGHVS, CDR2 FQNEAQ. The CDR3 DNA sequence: TGTGCCAGCAGCTTGGACGGACAGGCCTCCTACGAGCAGTACTTC. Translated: CASSLDGQASYEQYF.

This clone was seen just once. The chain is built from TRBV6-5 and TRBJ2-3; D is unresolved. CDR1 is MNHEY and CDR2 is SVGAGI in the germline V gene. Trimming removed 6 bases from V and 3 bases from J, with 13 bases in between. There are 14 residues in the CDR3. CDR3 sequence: CASSRAAETDTQYF. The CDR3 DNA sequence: TGTGCCAGCAGCCGGGCCGCGGAGACAGATACGCAGTATTTT.

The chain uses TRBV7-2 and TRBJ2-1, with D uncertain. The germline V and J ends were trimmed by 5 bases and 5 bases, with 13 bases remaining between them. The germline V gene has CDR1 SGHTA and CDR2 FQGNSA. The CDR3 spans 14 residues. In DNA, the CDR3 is TGTGCCAGCAGCAAATTCGACACTGACAATGAGCAGTTCTTC. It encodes CASSKFDTDNEQFF.

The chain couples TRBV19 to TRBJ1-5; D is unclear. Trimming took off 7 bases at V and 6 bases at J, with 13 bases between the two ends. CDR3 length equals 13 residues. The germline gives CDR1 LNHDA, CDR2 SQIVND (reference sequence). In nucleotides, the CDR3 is TGTGCCAGTACCTTCTCTCCAGGTCAGCCCCAGCATTTT. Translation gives CASTFSPGQPQHF. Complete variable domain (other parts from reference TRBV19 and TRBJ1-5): DGGITQSPKYLFRKEGQNVTLSCEQNLNHDAMYWYRQDPGQGLRLIYYSQIVNDFQKGDIAEGYSVSREKKESFPLTVTSAQKNPTAFYLCASTFSPGQPQHFGDGTRLSIL.

The CDR3 protein is CASRPLDSDFYEQYF. The CDR3 nucleotides are TGTGCCAGCAGACCCCTTGACAGCGACTTCTACGAGCAGTACTTC. The chain couples TRBV6-5 to TRBJ2-7; D is possibly TRBD1 (5 bases). Germline V lookup: CDR1 MNHEY, CDR2 SVGAGI. CDR3 length equals 15 residues. Trimming pared 6 bases from V and 3 bases from J, leaving 18 bases between.

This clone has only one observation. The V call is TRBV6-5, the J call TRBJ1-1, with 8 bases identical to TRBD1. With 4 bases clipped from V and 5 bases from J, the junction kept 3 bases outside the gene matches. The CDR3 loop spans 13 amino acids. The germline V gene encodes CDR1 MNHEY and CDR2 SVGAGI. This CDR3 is CASSSYRGTEAFF. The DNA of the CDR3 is TGTGCCAGCAGTTCTTACAGGGGGACTGAAGCTTTCTTT.

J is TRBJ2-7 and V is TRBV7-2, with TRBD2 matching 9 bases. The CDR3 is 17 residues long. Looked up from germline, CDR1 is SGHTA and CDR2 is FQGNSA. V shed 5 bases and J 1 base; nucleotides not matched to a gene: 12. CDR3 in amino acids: CASSHLEVAGVSYEQYF. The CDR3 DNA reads TGTGCCAGCAGCCATCTAGAGGTAGCGGGGGTGTCCTACGAGCAGTACTTC. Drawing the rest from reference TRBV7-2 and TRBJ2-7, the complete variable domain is GAGVSQSPSNKVTEKGKDVELRCDPISGHTALYWYRQSLGQGLEFLIYFQGNSAPDKSGLPSDRFSAERTGGSVSTLTIQRTQQEDSAVYLCASSHLEVAGVSYEQYFGPGTRLTVT.

DNA of the CDR3: TGTGCCAGCTCACCACTCCCTTACACTGAAGCTTTCTTT. This gives the protein CASSPLPYTEAFF. This chain links TRBV18 with TRBJ1-1; no reliable D call. V shed 1 base and J shed 3 bases, with 6 bases lying between them. Germline assignment: CDR1 KGHSH and CDR2 LQKENI. This CDR3 is 13 amino acids long.

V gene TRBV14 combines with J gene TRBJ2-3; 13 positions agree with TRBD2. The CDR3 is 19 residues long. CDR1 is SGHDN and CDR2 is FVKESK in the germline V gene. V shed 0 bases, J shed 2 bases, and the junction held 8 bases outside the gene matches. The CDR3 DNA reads TGTGCCAGCAGCCAAGATCGACTAGCGGGGGGCCCCAACACAGATACGCAGTATTTT. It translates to CASSQDRLAGGPNTDTQYF.

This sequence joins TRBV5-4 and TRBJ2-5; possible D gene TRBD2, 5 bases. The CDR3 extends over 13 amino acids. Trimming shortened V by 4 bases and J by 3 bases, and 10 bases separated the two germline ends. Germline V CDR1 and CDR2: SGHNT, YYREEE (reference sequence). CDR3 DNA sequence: TGTGCCAGCAGCCGCCCGGGAAAAGAGACCCAGTACTTC. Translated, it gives CASSRPGKETQYF.

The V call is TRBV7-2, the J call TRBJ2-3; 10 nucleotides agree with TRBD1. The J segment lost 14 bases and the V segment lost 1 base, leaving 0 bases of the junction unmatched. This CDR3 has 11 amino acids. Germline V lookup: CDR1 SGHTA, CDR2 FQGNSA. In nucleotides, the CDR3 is TGTGCCAGCAGCTTAGGGGACAGGGGGTATTTT. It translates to CASSLGDRGYF. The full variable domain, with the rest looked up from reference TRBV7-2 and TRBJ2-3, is GAGVSQSPSNKVTEKGKDVELRCDPISGHTALYWYRQSLGQGLEFLIYFQGNSAPDKSGLPSDRFSAERTGGSVSTLTIQRTQQEDSAVYLCASSLGDRGYFGPGTRLTVL.

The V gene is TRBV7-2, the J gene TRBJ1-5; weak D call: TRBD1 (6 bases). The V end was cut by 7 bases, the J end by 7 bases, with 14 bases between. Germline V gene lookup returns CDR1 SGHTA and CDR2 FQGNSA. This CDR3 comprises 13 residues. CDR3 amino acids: CASNLGGGQPQHF. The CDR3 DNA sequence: TGTGCCAGCAACCTGGGGGGCGGGCAGCCCCAGCATTTT.